A selection of T cell receptor beta chains follows, all from one sample in a study of shared T cell receptors in the human thymus. Sequencing used immunoSEQ multiplex PCR; TCRdb keeps in-frame clones, though not all of them. The sample yields about 400,000 clones, approximately 95% seen once. Sequencing was done on a sample of thymocytes. These TCRs come from a human donor. The CDR3 runs from the conserved cysteine through the conserved F or W. Each record gives: clone size, J gene, D gene, V gene, CDR3 protein, CDR3 DNA. D genes are given only for firm matches. Clone size is not always given. Where it is, it says once, few, many or a class for expanded clones.

NA	TRBJ1-3	NA	TRBV20-1	CSARTDTIYF	TGCAGTGCTAGGACGGACACCATATATTTT
NA	TRBJ2-4	TRBD2	TRBV10-3	CASREGLAGVAKNIQYF	TGTGCCTCGAGGGAGGGTCTAGCGGGAGTTGCCAAAAACATTCAGTACTTC
NA	TRBJ2-7	NA	TRBV1	CTSSQEGAGNSYEQYF	TGCACCAGCAGCCAAGAGGGAGCGGGTAACTCCTACGAGCAGTACTTC
NA	TRBJ2-3	TRBD2	TRBV12-5	CASGLSTRGGRAGTDTQYF	TGTGCTAGTGGTTTGTCCACCCGCGGCGGGAGGGCCGGAACAGATACGCAGTATTTT
NA	TRBJ1-1	NA	TRBV25-1	CASSETAWNTEAFF	TGTGCCAGCAGTGAAACGGCTTGGAACACTGAAGCTTTCTTT
NA	TRBJ1-1	TRBD1	TRBV9	CASSPRTGLYLNTEAFF	TGTGCCAGCAGCCCCCGGACAGGATTGTACCTGAACACTGAAGCTTTCTTT
once	TRBJ2-7	TRBD1	TRBV29-1	CSVVGDRVHEQYF	TGCAGCGTTGTTGGGGACAGGGTCCACGAGCAGTACTTC
NA	TRBJ2-7	NA	TRBV5-6	CASSLVDRIVYEQYF	TGTGCCAGCAGCTTGGTGGACAGAATAGTCTACGAGCAGTACTTC
once	TRBJ1-4	TRBD1	TRBV29-1	CSVEDRDSLFF	TGCAGCGTTGAGGACAGGGATTCACTGTTTTTT
NA	TRBJ1-5	NA	TRBV6-1	CAAGSSSSNQPQHF	TGTGCCGCGGGGAGTAGTTCAAGCAATCAGCCCCAGCATTTT
NA	TRBJ2-5	TRBD2	TRBV10-1	CARLAGAPQYF	TGCGCCAGGCTAGCGGGAGCCCCCCAGTACTTC
once	TRBJ2-5	TRBD2	TRBV5-1	CASSPDTSGRGSETQYF	TGCGCCAGCAGCCCGGACACTAGCGGGAGGGGGTCGGAGACCCAGTACTTC
NA	TRBJ2-4	NA	TRBV4-2	CASSQDAWTSTLIAKNIQYF	TGTGCCAGCAGCCAAGATGCTTGGACTTCGACCCTTATAGCCAAAAACATTCAGTACTTC
NA	TRBJ2-7	NA	TRBV21-1	CASDVRREGSYEQYF	TGTGCCAGCGACGTGAGGCGGGAGGGCTCCTACGAGCAGTACTTC
NA	TRBJ2-5	TRBD1	TRBV7-9	CASSYGTEETQYF	TGTGCCAGCAGCTACGGGACAGAAGAGACCCAGTACTTC
NA	TRBJ1-2	NA	TRBV29-1	CSTANGYTF	TGCAGCACGGCCAATGGCTACACCTTC
once	TRBJ2-7	NA	TRBV28	CASILKGEQYF	TGTGCCAGCATCCTCAAGGGCGAGCAGTACTTC
NA	TRBJ2-7	TRBD2	TRBV14	CASSQRLAGEGRDEQYF	TGTGCCAGCAGCCAACGACTAGCGGGAGAAGGTAGAGACGAGCAGTACTTC
NA	TRBJ2-1	NA	TRBV29-1	CSVDGGTYNEQFF	TGCAGCGTTGATGGGGGGACCTACAATGAGCAGTTCTTC
NA	TRBJ2-7	NA	TRBV6-1	CASSAFGSSEQYF	TGTGCCAGCAGTGCGTTCGGATCAAGCGAGCAGTACTTC
NA	TRBJ1-1	NA	TRBV12-5	CASGQGPTEAFF	TGTGCTAGTGGTCAAGGGCCAACTGAAGCTTTCTTT
NA	TRBJ1-5	TRBD1	TRBV28	CASSMDRGGQPQHF	TGTGCCAGCAGCATGGACAGGGGTGGTCAGCCCCAGCATTTT